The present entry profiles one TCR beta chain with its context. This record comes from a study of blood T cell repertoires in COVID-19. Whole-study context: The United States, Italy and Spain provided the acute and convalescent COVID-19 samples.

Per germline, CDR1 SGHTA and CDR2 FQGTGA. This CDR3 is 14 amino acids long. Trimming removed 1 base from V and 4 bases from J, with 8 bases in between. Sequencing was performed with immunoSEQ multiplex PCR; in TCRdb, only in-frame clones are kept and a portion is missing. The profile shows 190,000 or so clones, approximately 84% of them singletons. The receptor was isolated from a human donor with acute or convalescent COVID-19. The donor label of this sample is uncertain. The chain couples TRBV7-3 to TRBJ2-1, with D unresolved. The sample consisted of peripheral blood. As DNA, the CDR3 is TGTGCCAGCAGCTTAAGCGGTGGGTACAATGAGCAGTTCTTC. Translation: CASSLSGGYNEQFF.